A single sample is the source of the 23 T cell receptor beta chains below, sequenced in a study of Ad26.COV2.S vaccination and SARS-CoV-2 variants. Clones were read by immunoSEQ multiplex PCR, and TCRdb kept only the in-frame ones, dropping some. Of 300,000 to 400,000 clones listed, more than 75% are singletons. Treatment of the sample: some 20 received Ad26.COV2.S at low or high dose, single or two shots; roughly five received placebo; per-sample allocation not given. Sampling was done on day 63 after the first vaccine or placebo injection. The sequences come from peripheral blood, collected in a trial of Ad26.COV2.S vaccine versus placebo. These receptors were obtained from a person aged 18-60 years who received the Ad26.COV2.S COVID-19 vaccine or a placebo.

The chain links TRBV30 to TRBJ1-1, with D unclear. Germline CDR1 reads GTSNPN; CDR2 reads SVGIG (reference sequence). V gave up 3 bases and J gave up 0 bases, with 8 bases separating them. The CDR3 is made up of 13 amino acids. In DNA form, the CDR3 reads TGTGCCTGGAGCCCTATCATGAACACTGAAGCTTTCTTT. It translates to CAWSPIMNTEAFF.

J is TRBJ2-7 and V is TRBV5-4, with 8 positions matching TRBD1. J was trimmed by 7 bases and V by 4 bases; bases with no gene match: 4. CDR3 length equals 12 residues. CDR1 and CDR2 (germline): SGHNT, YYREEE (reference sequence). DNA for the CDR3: TGTGCCAGCAGCGGGACAGGACCAGAGCAGTACTTC. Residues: CASSGTGPEQYF.

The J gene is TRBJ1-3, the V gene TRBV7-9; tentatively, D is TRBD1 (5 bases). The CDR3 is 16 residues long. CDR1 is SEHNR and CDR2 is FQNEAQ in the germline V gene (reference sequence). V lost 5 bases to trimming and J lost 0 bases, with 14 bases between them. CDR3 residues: CASSHSAQASGNTIYF. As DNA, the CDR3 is TGTGCCAGCAGCCACTCCGCACAGGCCTCTGGAAACACCATATATTTT.

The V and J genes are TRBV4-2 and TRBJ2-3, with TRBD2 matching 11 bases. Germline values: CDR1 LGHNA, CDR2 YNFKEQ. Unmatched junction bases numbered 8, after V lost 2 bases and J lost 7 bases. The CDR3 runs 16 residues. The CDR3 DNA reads TGTGCCAGCAGCCAAAGCCCTAGCGGGGGGCGGAATACGCAGTATTTT. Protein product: CASSQSPSGGRNTQYF.

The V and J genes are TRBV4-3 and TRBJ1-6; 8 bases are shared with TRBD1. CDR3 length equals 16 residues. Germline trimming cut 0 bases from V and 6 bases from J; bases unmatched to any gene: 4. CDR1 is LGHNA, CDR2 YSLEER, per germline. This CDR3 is CASSQDPTGGNSPLHF. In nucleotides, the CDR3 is TGCGCCAGCAGCCAAGACCCCACAGGGGGTAATTCACCCCTCCACTTT.

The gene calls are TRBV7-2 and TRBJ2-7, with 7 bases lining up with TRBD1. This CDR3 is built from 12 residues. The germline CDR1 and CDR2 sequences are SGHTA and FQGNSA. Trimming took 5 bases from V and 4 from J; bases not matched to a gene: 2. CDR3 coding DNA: TGTGCCAGCAGCAGGGACAGATACGAGCAGTACTTC. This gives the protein CASSRDRYEQYF.

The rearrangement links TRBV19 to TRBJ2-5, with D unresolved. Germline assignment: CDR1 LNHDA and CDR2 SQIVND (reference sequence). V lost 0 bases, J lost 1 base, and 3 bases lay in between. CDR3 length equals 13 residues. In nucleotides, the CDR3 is TGTGCCAGTAGTATAGACAGCCAAGAGACCCAGTACTTC. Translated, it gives CASSIDSQETQYF.

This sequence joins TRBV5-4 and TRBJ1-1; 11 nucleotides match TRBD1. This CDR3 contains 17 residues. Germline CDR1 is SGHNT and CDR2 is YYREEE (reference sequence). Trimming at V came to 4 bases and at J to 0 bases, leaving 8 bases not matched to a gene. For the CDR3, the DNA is TGTGCCAGCAGCATCCGGGACAGGGGGATGTTGAACACTGAAGCTTTCTTT. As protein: CASSIRDRGMLNTEAFF.

DNA of the CDR3: TGTGCCAGCAGCAATGTGTCGGGAGTCGCTGAAGCTTTCTTT. Translation gives CASSNVSGVAEAFF. The V and J genes are TRBV21-1 and TRBJ1-1. TRBV21-1 is a recognized pseudogene. The CDR3 covers 14 residues.

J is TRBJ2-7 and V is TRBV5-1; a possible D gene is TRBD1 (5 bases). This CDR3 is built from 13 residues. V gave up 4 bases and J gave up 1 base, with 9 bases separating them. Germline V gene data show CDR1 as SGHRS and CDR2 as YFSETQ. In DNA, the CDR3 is TGCGCCAGCAGCCGGACACAGTCCTACGAGCAGTACTTC. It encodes CASSRTQSYEQYF.

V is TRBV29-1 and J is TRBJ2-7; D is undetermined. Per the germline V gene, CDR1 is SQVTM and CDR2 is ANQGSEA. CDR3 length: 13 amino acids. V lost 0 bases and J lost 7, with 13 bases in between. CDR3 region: CSVEEAMAREQYF. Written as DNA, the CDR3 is TGCAGCGTTGAAGAGGCCATGGCCCGGGAGCAGTACTTC.

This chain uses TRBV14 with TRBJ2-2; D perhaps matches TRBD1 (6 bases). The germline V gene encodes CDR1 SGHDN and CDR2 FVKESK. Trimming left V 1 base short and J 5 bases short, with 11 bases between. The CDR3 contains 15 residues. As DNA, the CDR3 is TGTGCCAGCAGCCAAGCCGCAGGGGCAACCGGGGAGCTGTTTTTT. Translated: CASSQAAGATGELFF.

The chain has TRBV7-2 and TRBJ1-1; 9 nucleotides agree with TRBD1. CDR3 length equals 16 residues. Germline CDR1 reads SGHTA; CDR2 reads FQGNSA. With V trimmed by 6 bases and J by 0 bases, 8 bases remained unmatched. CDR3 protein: CASRLKGTGLNTEAFF. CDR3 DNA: TGTGCCAGCAGATTAAAAGGGACAGGGCTGAACACTGAAGCTTTCTTT.

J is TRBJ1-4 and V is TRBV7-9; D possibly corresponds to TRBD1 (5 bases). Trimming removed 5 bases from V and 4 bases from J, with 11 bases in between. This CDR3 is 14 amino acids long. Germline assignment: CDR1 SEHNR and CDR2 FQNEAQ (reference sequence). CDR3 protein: CASSLGGNNEKLFF. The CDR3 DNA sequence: TGTGCCAGCAGCCTGGGGGGTAATAATGAAAAACTGTTTTTT.

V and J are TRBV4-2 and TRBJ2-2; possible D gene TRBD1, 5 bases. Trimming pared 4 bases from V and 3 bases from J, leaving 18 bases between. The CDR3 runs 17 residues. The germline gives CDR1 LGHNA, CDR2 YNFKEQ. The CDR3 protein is CASSPRIGAVDTGELFF. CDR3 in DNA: TGTGCCAGCAGCCCAAGAATAGGGGCTGTAGACACCGGGGAGCTGTTTTTT.

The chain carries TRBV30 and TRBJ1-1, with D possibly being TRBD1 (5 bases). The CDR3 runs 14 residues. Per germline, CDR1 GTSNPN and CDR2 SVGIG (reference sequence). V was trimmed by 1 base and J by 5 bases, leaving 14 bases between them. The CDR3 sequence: CAWSGGRAGTEAFF. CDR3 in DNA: TGTGCCTGGAGTGGGGGCAGGGCTGGAACTGAAGCTTTCTTT.

The CDR3 sequence is CASNQTGRNYGYTF. CDR3 DNA: TGTGCCAGTAACCAGACAGGGAGGAACTATGGCTACACCTTC. This chain links TRBV19 with TRBJ1-2; 7 nucleotides agree with TRBD1. Looked up from germline, CDR1 is LNHDA and CDR2 is SQIVND (reference sequence). The CDR3 is 14 amino acids. Unmatched junction bases numbered 7, after V lost 7 bases and J lost 2 bases. The entire variable domain, with the rest obtained from reference TRBV19 and TRBJ1-2, is as follows: DGGITQSPKYLFRKEGQNVTLSCEQNLNHDAMYWYRQDPGQGLRLIYYSQIVNDFQKGDIAEGYSVSREKKESFPLTVTSAQKNPTAFYLCASNQTGRNYGYTFGSGTRLTVV.

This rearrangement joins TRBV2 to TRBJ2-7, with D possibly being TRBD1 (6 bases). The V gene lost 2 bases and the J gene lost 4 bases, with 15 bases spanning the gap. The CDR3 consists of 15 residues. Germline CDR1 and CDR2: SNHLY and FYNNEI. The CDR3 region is CASSESWGPRYEQYF. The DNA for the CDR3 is TGTGCCAGCAGTGAATCTTGGGGGCCTAGGTACGAGCAGTACTTC.

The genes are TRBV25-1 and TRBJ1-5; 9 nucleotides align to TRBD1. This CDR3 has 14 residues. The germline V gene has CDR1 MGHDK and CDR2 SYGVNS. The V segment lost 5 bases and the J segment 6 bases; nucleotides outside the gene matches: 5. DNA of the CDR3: TGTGCCAGCAGTCAACAGGGGGCTGTTCAGCCCCAGCATTTT. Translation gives CASSQQGAVQPQHF.

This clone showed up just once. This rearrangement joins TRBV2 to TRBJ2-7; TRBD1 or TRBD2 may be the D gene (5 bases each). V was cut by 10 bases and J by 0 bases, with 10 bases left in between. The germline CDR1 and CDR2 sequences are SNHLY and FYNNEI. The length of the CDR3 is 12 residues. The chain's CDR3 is CAKGRHSYEQYF. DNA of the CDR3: TGTGCCAAGGGACGGCACTCCTACGAGCAGTACTTC.

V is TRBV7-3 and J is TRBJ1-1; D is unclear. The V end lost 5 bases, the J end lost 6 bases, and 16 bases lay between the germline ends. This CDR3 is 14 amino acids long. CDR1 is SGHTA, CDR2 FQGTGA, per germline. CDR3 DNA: TGTGCCAGCAGCCCCCGACCAACCGCGGCTGAAGCTTTCTTT. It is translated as CASSPRPTAAEAFF.

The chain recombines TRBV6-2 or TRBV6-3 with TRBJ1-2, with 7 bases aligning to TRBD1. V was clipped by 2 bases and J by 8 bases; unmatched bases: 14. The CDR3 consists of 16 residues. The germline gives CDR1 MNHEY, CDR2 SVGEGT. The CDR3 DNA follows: TGTGCCAGCAGTTACACCGGGACAGCAGACGGATGGGGCTACACCTTC. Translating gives CASSYTGTADGWGYTF.

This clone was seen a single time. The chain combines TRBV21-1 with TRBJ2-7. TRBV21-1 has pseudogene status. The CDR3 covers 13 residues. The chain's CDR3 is CASSKRRQFEQYF. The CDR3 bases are TGTGCCAGCAGCAAACGGCGCCAGTTCGAGCAGTACTTC.